This TCR beta chain was found in a study of radiation and T cells in renal cell carcinoma. As to this clone: Its specificity is not known.

Time point given: blood 4 weeks post-SBRT, at nephrectomy. The treatment denotes: 15 Gy SBRT to primary tumor, nephrectomy 4 weeks later. Nephrectomy followed 15 Gy stereotactic body radiation by 4 weeks. Study-wide points: Without pretreatment biopsies, baseline tumor clonotype presence was undetermined.

Sequencing used immunoSEQ multiplex PCR; TCRdb keeps in-frame clones, though not all of them. The sample contains under 100,000 clones, roughly 80% of which appear only once. The clonotype originates from a man aged 45-65 years with renal cell carcinoma. The specimen was blood, collected from a patient whose treatment included radiotherapy and nephrectomy.

As DNA, the CDR3 is TGCGCCAGCAGCTTTGGGGCTTTGGCTGCTAACTATGGCTACACCTTC. It encodes CASSFGALAANYGYTF. The chain links TRBV5-1 to TRBJ1-2; possibly TRBD1 for D (5 bases). Germline V gene lookup returns CDR1 SGHRS and CDR2 YFSETQ. The CDR3 loop spans 16 amino acids. With 2 bases removed from V and 0 bases from J, the gap between germline ends came to 14 bases.